This T cell receptor (beta chain) originates from a study of regulatory T cells in long-lasting Graves disease. This CDR3 spans 13 amino acids. The V end was cut by 1 base, the J end by 1 base, with 4 bases between. Per germline, CDR1 MDHEN and CDR2 SYDVKM. Library construction for TCR beta used iRepertoire HTBI primers and Arm-PCR of CDR3 regions. In TCRdb, the multiplex PCR reads were re-called with MiXCR into one record per CDR3 protein. The sample has 300,000 to 400,000 distinct CDR3 sequences, less than 20% seen once. Noted time point: persistent/refractory GD, antithyroid drugs over 5 years with positive TRAb. From PBMCs, RNA was extracted and then used to make the TCR library. The authors diagnosed Graves' disease using American Thyroid Association guidelines. Findings of the study overall: Study was limited to peripheral blood, excluding thyroid tissue. With a small sample size, accuracy may have been reduced. Newly diagnosed disease favored TRBV20-1 and TRBJ2-1 over persistent disease.

Many counts were recorded for this clonotype. Its antigen is still unknown. This chain links TRBV28 with TRBJ2-5; no firm D call. The receptor's source is a female donor with Graves disease. The material was peripheral blood mononuclear cells (PBMCs), obtained when the disease was refractory, from a patient treated with antithyroid drugs. For the CDR3, the DNA is TGTGCCAGCAGTTTATCCAGCCAAGAGACCCAGTACTTC. Amino acids: CASSLSSQETQYF.